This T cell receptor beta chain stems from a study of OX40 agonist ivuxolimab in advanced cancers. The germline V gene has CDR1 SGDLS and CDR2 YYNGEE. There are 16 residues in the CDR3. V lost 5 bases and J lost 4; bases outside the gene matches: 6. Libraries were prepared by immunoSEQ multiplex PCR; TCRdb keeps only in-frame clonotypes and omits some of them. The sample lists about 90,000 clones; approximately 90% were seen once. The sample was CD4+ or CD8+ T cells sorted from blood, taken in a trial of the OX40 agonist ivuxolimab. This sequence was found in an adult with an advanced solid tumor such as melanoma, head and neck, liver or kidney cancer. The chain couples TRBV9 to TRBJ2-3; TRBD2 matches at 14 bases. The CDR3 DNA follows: TGTGCCAGCAGTTCCGGGACTAGCGGGAGTCCAGATACGCAGTATTTT. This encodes CASSSGTSGSPDTQYF.